This T cell receptor (beta chain) was sequenced in a study of Graves' ophthalmopathy and Graves' hyperthyroidism. Amplified TCR beta CDR3 regions were obtained using RNA transcripts as template. RT-PCR was first run with HTBI primers, then multiplex PCR in a second round. TCRdb processed the multiplex PCR reads anew with MiXCR; each CDR3 protein has one entry. The sample records approximately 500,000 distinct CDR3 sequences, around 15% being singletons. Establishment of the diagnosis relied upon clinical symptoms, serum thyroxine, TRAb, thyroid ultrasound and orbital computed tomography. Isolation of PBMCs was performed using roughly 10 ml of fresh peripheral blood. General observations from the study: Most expanded clonotypes in thyroid above 0.001 frequency also showed up in blood.

Germline CDR1 is MGHDK and CDR2 is SYGVNS. The CDR3 contains 11 residues. Trimming pared 6 bases from V and 9 bases from J, leaving 11 bases between. This clonotype was found many times. Its antigen is not identified. The source is a woman aged 25 to 39 with Graves' ophthalmopathy. Sequenced input: blood. V usage is TRBV25-1 and J usage is TRBJ1-2; D is unresolved. CDR3 amino acids: CASSGGESYTF. DNA for the CDR3: TGTGCCAGCAGCGGCGGGGAAAGCTACACCTTC.